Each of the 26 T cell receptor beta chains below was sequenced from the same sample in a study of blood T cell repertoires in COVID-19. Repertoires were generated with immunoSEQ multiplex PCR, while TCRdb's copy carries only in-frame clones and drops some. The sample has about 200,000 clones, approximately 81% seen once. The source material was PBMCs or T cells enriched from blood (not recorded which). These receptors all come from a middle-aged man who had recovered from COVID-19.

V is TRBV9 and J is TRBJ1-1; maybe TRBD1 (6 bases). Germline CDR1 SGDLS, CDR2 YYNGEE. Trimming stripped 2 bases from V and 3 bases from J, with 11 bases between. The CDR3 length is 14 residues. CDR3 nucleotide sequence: TGTGCCAGCAGCGTGGGGGCTGGGGACACTGAAGCTTTCTTT. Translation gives CASSVGAGDTEAFF.

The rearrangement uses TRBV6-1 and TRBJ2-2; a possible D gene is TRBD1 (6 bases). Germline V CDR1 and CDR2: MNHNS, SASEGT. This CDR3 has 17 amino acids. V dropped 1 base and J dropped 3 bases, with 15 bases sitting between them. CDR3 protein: CASSEEKTGTYTGELFF. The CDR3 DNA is TGTGCCAGCAGTGAAGAAAAAACAGGGACGTACACCGGGGAGCTGTTTTTT.

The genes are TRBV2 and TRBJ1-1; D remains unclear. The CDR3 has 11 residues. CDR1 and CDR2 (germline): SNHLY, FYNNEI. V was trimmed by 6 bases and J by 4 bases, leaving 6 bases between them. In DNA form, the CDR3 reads TGTGCCAGCAGACAGACCACTGAAGCTTTCTTT. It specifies CASRQTTEAFF.

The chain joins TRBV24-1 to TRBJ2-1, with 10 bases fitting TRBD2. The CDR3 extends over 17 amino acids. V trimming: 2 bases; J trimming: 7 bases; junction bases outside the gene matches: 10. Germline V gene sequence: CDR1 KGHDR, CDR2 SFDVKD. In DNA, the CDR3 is TGTGCCACCAGTGATTCCGGGGCTAGCGGGAGAGTGAATGAGCAGTTCTTC. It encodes CATSDSGASGRVNEQFF.

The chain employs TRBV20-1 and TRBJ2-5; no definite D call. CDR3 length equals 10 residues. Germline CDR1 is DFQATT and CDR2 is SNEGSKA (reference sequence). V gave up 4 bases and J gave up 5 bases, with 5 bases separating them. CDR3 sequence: CSATRETQYF. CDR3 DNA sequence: TGCAGTGCTACTAGGGAGACCCAGTACTTC.

The CDR3 loop is CASSFSVPSYEQYF. Written as DNA, the CDR3 is TGTGCCAGCAGCTTCTCCGTCCCCTCCTACGAGCAGTACTTC. The chain carries TRBV7-2 and TRBJ2-7; D is ambiguous. The CDR3 runs to 14 residues. Germline CDR1 and CDR2: SGHTA and FQGNSA. Trimming removed 3 bases from V and 0 bases from J, with 9 bases in between.

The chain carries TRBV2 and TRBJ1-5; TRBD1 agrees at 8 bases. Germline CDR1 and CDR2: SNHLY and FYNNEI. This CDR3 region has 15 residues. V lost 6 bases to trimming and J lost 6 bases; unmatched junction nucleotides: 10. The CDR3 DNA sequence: TGTGCCAGCAGGGGGCGACAGGGGATCGGTCAGCCCCAGCATTTT. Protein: CASRGRQGIGQPQHF.

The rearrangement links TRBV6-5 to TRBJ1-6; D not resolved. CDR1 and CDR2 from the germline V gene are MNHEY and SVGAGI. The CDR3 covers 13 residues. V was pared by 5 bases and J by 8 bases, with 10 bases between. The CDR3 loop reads CASSPSGDSPLHF. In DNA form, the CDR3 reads TGTGCCAGCAGTCCCTCCGGAGATTCACCCCTCCACTTT.

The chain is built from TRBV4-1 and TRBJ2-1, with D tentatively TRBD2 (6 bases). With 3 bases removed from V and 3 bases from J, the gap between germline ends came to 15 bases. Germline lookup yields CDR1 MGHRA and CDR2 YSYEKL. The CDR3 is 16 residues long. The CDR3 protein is CASSQDGTPIYNEQFF. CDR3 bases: TGCGCCAGCAGCCAGGACGGGACTCCCATCTACAATGAGCAGTTCTTC.

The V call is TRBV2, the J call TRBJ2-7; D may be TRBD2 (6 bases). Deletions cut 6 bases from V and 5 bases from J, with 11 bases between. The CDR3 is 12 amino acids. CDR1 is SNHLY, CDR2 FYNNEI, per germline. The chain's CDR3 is CASRLWGDEQYF. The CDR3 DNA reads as TGTGCCAGCAGACTTTGGGGGGACGAGCAGTACTTC.

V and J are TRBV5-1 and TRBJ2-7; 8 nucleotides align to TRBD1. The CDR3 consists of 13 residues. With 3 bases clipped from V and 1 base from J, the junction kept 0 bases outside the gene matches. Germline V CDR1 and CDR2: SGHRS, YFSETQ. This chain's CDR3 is CASSYRGSYEQYF. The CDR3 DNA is TGCGCCAGCAGCTACAGGGGGTCCTACGAGCAGTACTTC.

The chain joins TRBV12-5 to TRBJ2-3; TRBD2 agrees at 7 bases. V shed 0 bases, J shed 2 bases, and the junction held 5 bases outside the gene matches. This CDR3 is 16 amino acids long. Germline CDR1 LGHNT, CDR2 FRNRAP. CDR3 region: CASGLVLGLNTDTQYF. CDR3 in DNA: TGTGCTAGTGGTTTGGTCCTGGGACTAAACACAGATACGCAGTATTTT.

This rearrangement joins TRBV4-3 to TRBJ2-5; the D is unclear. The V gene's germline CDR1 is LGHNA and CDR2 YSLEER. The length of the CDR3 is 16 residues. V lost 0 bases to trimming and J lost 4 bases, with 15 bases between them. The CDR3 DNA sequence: TGCGCCAGCAGCCAAGAACAGTTCGGTGGTGGAGAGACCCAGTACTTC. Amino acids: CASSQEQFGGGETQYF.

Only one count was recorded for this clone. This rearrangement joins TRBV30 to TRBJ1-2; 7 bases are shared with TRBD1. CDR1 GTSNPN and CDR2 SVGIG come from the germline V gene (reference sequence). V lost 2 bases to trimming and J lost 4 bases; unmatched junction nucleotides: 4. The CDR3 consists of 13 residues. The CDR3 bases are TGTGCCTGGAGTACAGGGGTTGGCTATGGCTACACCTTC. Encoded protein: CAWSTGVGYGYTF.

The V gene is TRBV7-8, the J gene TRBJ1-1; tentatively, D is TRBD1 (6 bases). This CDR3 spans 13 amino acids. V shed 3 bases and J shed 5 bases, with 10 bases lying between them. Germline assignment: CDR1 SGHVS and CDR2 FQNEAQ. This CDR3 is CASSFQGRTEAFF. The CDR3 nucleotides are TGTGCCAGCAGCTTCCAGGGGAGAACTGAAGCTTTCTTT.

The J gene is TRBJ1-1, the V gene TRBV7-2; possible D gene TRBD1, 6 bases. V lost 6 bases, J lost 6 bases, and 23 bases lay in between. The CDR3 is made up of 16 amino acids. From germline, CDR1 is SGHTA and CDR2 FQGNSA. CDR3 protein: CASRGKPGHLGAEAFF. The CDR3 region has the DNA TGTGCCAGCAGGGGAAAACCGGGACACCTGGGCGCTGAAGCTTTCTTT.

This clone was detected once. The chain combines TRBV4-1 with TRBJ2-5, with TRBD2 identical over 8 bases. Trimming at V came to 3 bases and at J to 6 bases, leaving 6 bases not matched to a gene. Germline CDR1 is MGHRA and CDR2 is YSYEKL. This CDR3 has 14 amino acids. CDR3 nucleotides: TGCGCCAGCAGCCAGGAGGCTAGCGGGCAGACCCAGTACTTC. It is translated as CASSQEASGQTQYF.

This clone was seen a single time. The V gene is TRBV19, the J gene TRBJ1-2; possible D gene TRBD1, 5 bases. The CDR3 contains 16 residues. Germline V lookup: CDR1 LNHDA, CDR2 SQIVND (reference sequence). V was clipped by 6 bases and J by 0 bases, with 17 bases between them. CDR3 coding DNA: TGTGCCAGTAGCCCCGTCTCGGGGGGAGCTAACTATGGCTACACCTTC. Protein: CASSPVSGGANYGYTF.

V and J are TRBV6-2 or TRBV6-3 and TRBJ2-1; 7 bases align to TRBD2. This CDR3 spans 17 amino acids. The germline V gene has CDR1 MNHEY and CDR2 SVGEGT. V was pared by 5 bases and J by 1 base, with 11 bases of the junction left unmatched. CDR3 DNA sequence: TGTGCCAGCAGTCAGGTCGGACTGGGAGGGTCCTACAATGAGCAGTTCTTC. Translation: CASSQVGLGGSYNEQFF.

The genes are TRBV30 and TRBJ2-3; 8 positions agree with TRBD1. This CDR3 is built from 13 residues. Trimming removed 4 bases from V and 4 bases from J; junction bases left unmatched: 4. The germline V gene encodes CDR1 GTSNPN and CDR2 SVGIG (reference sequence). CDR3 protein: CAWTGGSADTQYF. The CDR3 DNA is TGTGCCTGGACAGGGGGCTCGGCAGATACGCAGTATTTT.

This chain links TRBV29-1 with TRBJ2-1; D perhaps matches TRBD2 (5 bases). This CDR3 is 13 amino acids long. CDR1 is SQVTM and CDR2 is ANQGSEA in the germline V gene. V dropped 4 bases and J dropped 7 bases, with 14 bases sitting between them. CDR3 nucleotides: TGCAGCGTTGCTCCCCGGCGGGCGAATGAGCAGTTCTTC. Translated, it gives CSVAPRRANEQFF.

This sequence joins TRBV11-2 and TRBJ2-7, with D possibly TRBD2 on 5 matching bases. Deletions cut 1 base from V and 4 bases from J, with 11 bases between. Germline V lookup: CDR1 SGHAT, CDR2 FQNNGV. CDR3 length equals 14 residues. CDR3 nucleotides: TGTGCCAGCAGCTTAGCCGGCGGGCAGTACGAGCAGTACTTC. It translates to CASSLAGGQYEQYF.

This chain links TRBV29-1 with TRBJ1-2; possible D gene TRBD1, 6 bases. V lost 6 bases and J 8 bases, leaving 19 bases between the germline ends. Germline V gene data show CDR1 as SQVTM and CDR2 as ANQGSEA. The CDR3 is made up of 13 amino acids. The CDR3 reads CSVPTWGRQGYTF. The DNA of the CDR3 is TGCAGCGTCCCTACGTGGGGGCGCCAGGGCTACACCTTC. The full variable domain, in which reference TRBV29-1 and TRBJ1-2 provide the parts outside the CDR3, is SAVISQKPSRDICQRGTSLTIQCQVDSQVTMMFWYRQQPGQSLTLIATANQGSEATYESGFVIDKFPISRPNLTFSTLTVSNMSPEDSSIYLCSVPTWGRQGYTFGSGTRLTVV.

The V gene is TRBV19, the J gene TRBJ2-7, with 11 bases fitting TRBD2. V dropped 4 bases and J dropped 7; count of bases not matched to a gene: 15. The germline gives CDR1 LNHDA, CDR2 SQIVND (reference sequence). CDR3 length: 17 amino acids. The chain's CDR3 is CASSRERGLAVLREQYF. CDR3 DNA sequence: TGTGCCAGTAGTAGGGAGCGGGGACTAGCGGTCCTTCGGGAGCAGTACTTC. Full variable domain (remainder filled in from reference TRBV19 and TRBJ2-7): DGGITQSPKYLFRKEGQNVTLSCEQNLNHDAMYWYRQDPGQGLRLIYYSQIVNDFQKGDIAEGYSVSREKKESFPLTVTSAQKNPTAFYLCASSRERGLAVLREQYFGPGTRLTVT.

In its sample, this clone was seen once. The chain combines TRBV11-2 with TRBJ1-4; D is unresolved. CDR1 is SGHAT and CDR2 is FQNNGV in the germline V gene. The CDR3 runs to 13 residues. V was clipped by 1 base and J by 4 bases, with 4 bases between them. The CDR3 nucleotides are TGTGCCAGCAGCTTAGCCCTTAATGAAAAACTGTTTTTT. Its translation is CASSLALNEKLFF.

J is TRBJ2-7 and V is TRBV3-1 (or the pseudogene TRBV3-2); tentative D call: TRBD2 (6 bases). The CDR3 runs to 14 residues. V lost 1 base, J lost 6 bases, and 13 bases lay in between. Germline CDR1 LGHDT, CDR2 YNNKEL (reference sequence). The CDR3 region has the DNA TGTGCCAGCAGCCAAGTAGAGACTAGAAGCGAGCAGTACTTC. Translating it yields CASSQVETRSEQYF.